This T cell receptor (beta chain) comes out of a study of response to subunit inactivated influenza vaccine. Study-level points and caveats: Every seasonal influenza vaccination brings in few new T cells, the authors suggested.

TCRdb re-derived calls from the RT-PCR reads in MiXCR, one entry per CDR3 protein. Seen here are 650,000 to 800,000 distinct CDR3 sequences, around 14% observed once, and the top ten hold 6% to 8%. The CDR3 has 15 residues. Germline V gene lookup returns CDR1 SEHNR and CDR2 FQNEAQ (reference sequence). The V end lost 1 base, the J end lost 2 bases, and 10 bases lay between the germline ends. A word on this clonotype: Its antigen is unknown.

Sample: PBMCs from blood, taken 14 to 15 days before vaccination. The sequence derives from a middle-aged man who received an inactivated influenza vaccine. The chain links TRBV7-9 to TRBJ2-3; D is unclear. This CDR3 is CASSLVSGITDTQYF. CDR3 bases: TGTGCCAGCAGCTTAGTCTCAGGTATCACAGATACGCAGTATTTT.